This T cell receptor (beta chain) was profiled in a study of T cell responses to AZD1222 COVID-19 vaccine. Clones were sequenced by immunoSEQ multiplex PCR, and TCRdb holds only the in-frame ones, with some missing. The data hold 100,000 to 120,000 clones, with about four fifths observed a single time. A word on this clone: Antigen unknown.

V shed 2 bases and J shed 0 bases, with 11 bases lying between them. This CDR3 is 16 amino acids long. Germline CDR1 MNHNS, CDR2 SASEGT. The study, taken as a whole, reports: Reports say nearly half of spike-specific TCRs go after unmutated variant regions. White British donors predominated, females outnumbered males, and clonal diversity was possibly underestimated. Vaccine-associated CD4 TCRs ranged over spike, dominating at 160-218 and 743-854. Recipients of two AZD1222 doses showed rising Spike-specific TCR breadth and depth.

Source: peripheral blood, taken on day 0 of AZD1222 vaccination. This receptor was taken from an adult in good health. The chain carries TRBV6-1 and TRBJ2-4; D is unresolved. As DNA, the CDR3 is TGTGCCAGCAGTGAATGGAGATTACTAGCCAAAAACATTCAGTACTTC. This translates into CASSEWRLLAKNIQYF.